Presented here are 11 T cell receptor beta chains from one specimen sequenced in a study of blood T cell repertoires in COVID-19 (TCRdb year 2020). Receptor libraries were prepared by the immunoSEQ multiplex PCR assay. TCRdb holds this immuneACCESS table with in-frame rearrangements only. Some clones are missing; in checked studies, unresolved V genes explain under half, and the rest has no known cause. Present in this sample are around 250,000 clones, 91% of which were seen just once. Of the sample, 0.95% to 1.5% is held by the ten largest clones. Sequenced: PBMCs or T cells enriched from blood (not recorded which). The receptors shown here come from a human donor in a cohort exposed to, infected with or recovered from COVID-19 (not recorded which). The donor label of this sample is uncertain.

This rearrangement joins TRBV30 to TRBJ1-3; D is uncertain. V was clipped by 6 bases and J by 0 bases, with 9 bases between them. The CDR3 has 13 residues. CDR1 GTSNPN and CDR2 SVGIG come from the germline V gene (reference sequence). Here the CDR3 reads CACRGSSGNTIYF. DNA for the CDR3: TGTGCCTGTAGAGGCTCCTCTGGAAACACCATATATTTT.

The chain uses TRBV6-1 and TRBJ2-7; maybe TRBD1 (6 bases). This CDR3 spans 14 amino acids. V was trimmed by 3 bases and J by 3 bases, leaving 12 bases between them. CDR1 is MNHNS, CDR2 SASEGT, per germline. This CDR3 reads CASSDMGALYEQYF. The CDR3, as DNA: TGTGCCAGCAGTGATATGGGGGCTCTCTACGAGCAGTACTTC.

This CDR3 is CASSSPGGEQYF. CDR3 sequence (DNA): TGTGCCAGCAGCTCCCCAGGGGGCGAGCAGTACTTC. V usage is TRBV7-9 and J usage is TRBJ2-7, with TRBD1 matching 7 bases. Germline assignment: CDR1 SEHNR and CDR2 FQNEAQ (reference sequence). V shed 4 bases, J shed 6 bases, and the junction held 3 bases outside the gene matches. This CDR3 comprises 12 residues.

The rearrangement uses TRBV5-8 and TRBJ1-5; D remains ambiguous. V lost 2 bases to trimming and J lost 1 base, with 4 bases between them. Germline-derived CDR1 and CDR2 are SGHTS and YDEGEE. The CDR3 runs to 13 residues. The CDR3 sequence: CASSFRSNQPQHF. The CDR3 DNA sequence: TGTGCCAGCAGCTTCAGGAGCAATCAGCCCCAGCATTTT.

V is TRBV5-1 and J is TRBJ2-5; 10 bases map to TRBD2. There are 16 residues in the CDR3. Germline-derived CDR1 and CDR2 are SGHRS and YFSETQ. Germline trimming cut 4 bases from V and 7 bases from J; bases unmatched to any gene: 13. In DNA form, the CDR3 reads TGCGCCAGCAGCGCAAGCGGGGGGGCCTTTGGTGGGACCCAGTACTTC. It codes for CASSASGGAFGGTQYF.

The chain couples TRBV4-3 to TRBJ2-3; 9 bases agree with TRBD2. From germline, CDR1 is LGHNA and CDR2 YSLEER. The trim removed 2 bases at V and 5 bases at J, leaving 5 bases unmatched. This CDR3 spans 15 amino acids. The CDR3 spells CASSQFQTSGDTQYF. DNA of the CDR3: TGCGCCAGCAGCCAATTTCAGACTAGCGGAGATACGCAGTATTTT.

This clone was found a few times. The chain links TRBV6-5 to TRBJ1-1; D is possibly TRBD1 (5 bases). There are 15 residues in the CDR3. V lost 6 bases and J lost 2, with 16 bases in between. Germline V lookup: CDR1 MNHEY, CDR2 SVGAGI. The CDR3 protein is CASRVTRVANTEAFF. The DNA for the CDR3 is TGTGCCAGCAGGGTTACCAGGGTGGCAAACACTGAAGCTTTCTTT.

The table lists this clone with a count of one. The rearrangement joins TRBV6-5 to TRBJ1-2; TRBD1 agrees at 9 bases. V shed 5 bases and J 14 bases; nucleotides not matched to a gene: 15. The CDR3 runs to 14 residues. Per the germline V gene, CDR1 is MNHEY and CDR2 is SVGAGI. CDR3 sequence: CASSPLSLTGGKTF. The DNA of the CDR3 is TGTGCCAGCAGTCCTCTCTCCTTGACAGGGGGTAAAACCTTC.

This rearrangement joins TRBV6-1 to TRBJ1-2; tentative D call: TRBD1 (5 bases). Germline V gene data show CDR1 as MNHNS and CDR2 as SASEGT. Trimming pared 0 bases from V and 1 base from J, leaving 9 bases between. The CDR3 is 15 amino acids. The DNA of the CDR3 is TGTGCCAGCAGTGAAGCAGGGGAGGTTAACTATGGCTACACCTTC. Translated: CASSEAGEVNYGYTF.

The CDR3 coding sequence is TGTGCCAGCAGCTTACAGCAGGATGGCTACACCTTC. It yields the protein CASSLQQDGYTF. This chain joins TRBV7-2 and TRBJ1-2; no firm D call. Germline V gives CDR1 SGHTA, CDR2 FQGNSA. The CDR3 is 12 amino acids. V was trimmed by 2 bases and J by 6 bases, leaving 7 bases between them.

The V and J genes are TRBV12-3 or TRBV12-4 and TRBJ1-2; D gene ambiguous. Trimming cost V 4 bases and J 3 bases, with 6 bases left between them. The CDR3 totals 12 residues. The CDR3 DNA sequence: TGTGCCAGCAGTTCAGGCGACTATGGCTACACCTTC. This gives the protein CASSSGDYGYTF.